This TCR beta chain was retrieved from a study of cytomegalovirus exposure and HLA in healthy donors. The CDR3 is 16 amino acids. The V segment lost 8 bases and the J segment 4 bases; nucleotides outside the gene matches: 14. Germline V gene data show CDR1 as MNHEY and CDR2 as SMNVEV (reference sequence). Details on this clone: Its matching antigen is unknown.

Vbeta (60) and Jbeta (13) primers were used in the PCR. Repertoires were generated with immunoSEQ multiplex PCR, while TCRdb's copy carries only in-frame clones and drops some. The sample lists roughly 130,000 clones; around three quarters were seen once. Study results and limitations: In terms of immune exposure information, only CMV serostatus was available. A missense DCLRE1C variant was associated with V- and J-gene trimming of TCR beta chains in a later analysis, and an independent cohort replicated the association. The classifier, whose performance was assessed in both the original and validation cohorts, reportedly diagnosed cytomegalovirus status with high specificity and sensitivity.

The chain carries TRBV27 and TRBJ2-4, with TRBD1 matching over 7 bases. Sample: PBMCs. This TCR was recovered from a man in his forties in good health and CMV-seronegative. CDR3 amino acids: CASLPTQTGLKNIQYF. The CDR3 nucleotides are TGTGCCAGCTTGCCAACACAGACAGGGTTAAAAAACATTCAGTACTTC.